This TCR beta chain was captured by sequencing in a study of cytotoxic CD8 clonotypes in ibrutinib-treated CLL. Findings of the study overall: Timing of sampling differed between sustained-remission and progressing patients. Treatment left the uncommon public clonotypes either contracted or stable in frequency.

Produced via immunoSEQ multiplex PCR; TCRdb's table is partial and in-frame only. This table holds about 300,000 clones, 67% found once. Trimming took 4 bases from V and 2 from J, leaving 8 bases between them. CDR1 SQVTM and CDR2 ANQGSEA come from the germline V gene. This CDR3 spans 12 amino acids. This clone was picked up a small number of times. Its antigen is currently unknown. The chain carries TRBV29-1 and TRBJ1-2; a weak D match, TRBD1 (5 bases). The receptor comes from a human donor with chronic lymphocytic leukemia. The material sequenced was PBMCs, taken after 36 months of ibrutinib treatment. The DNA of the CDR3 is TGCAGCGTTGTAGACAGCAACTATGGCTACACCTTC. This translates into CSVVDSNYGYTF.